A single sample gave rise to the 5 T cell receptor beta chains below, sequenced in a study of T-cell reconstitution after alpha-beta-depleted transplantation in children. TCRbeta library construction was performed incorporating unique molecular identifiers. TCRdb fed the PCR reads into MiXCR, producing one record per CDR3 protein. The sample has 200,000 to 300,000 distinct CDR3 sequences, under 30% seen once; the top ten hold 4% to 5.5%. The sample here was PBMCs, mostly from graft donor cells, taken 360 days after TCRalphabeta/CD19-depleted stem cell transplant. The receptors originated from a female patient aged 2-10 years who had a stem cell transplant for congenital amegakaryocytic thrombocytopenia, so the T cells may come from the graft donor.

This rearrangement joins TRBV12-5 to TRBJ1-1; D is perhaps TRBD1 (5 bases). The V gene lost 0 bases and the J gene lost 1 base, with 12 bases spanning the gap. The CDR3 runs 16 residues. The germline CDR1 and CDR2 sequences are LGHNT and FRNRAP. The CDR3 here is CASGLVREGRNTEAFF. Written as DNA, the CDR3 is TGTGCTAGTGGTTTGGTACGCGAGGGGAGGAACACTGAAGCTTTCTTT.

This clonotype has more than one count but fewer than ten. This chain joins TRBV20-1 and TRBJ1-5; 8 bases are a match to TRBD1. V lost 5 bases, J lost 3 bases, and 3 bases stayed unmatched. Germline CDR1 and CDR2: DFQATT and SNEGSKA (reference sequence). The CDR3 runs to 13 residues. CDR3: CSAGQGLNQPQHF. For the CDR3, the DNA is TGCAGTGCTGGACAGGGCCTCAATCAGCCCCAGCATTTT.

The rearrangement links TRBV28 to TRBJ2-5; 7 bases are shared with TRBD1. The CDR3 has 17 amino acids. V was clipped by 5 bases and J by 4 bases; unmatched bases: 16. CDR1 and CDR2 from the germline V gene are MDHEN and SYDVKM. Written as DNA, the CDR3 is TGTGCCAGCAGTATACCCCCAACAGGGGTCAGGCGAGAGACCCAGTACTTC. Residues: CASSIPPTGVRRETQYF.

In its sample, this clonotype was seen a few times. The V gene is TRBV27, the J gene TRBJ2-5, with 10 bases that match TRBD2. Per germline, CDR1 MNHEY and CDR2 SMNVEV (reference sequence). The V and J ends lost 4 bases and 4 bases, in that order; junction bases with no gene match: 9. The CDR3 spans 16 residues. DNA of the CDR3: TGTGCCAGCAGTTCTAGCGGGGGACCCCCGGGAGAGACCCAGTACTTC. Translated, it gives CASSSSGGPPGETQYF.

This clonotype was detected a few times. The V and J genes are TRBV2 and TRBJ1-1, with D possibly TRBD1 on 5 matching bases. The CDR3 sequence is 13 residues long. V was trimmed by 10 bases and J by 0 bases, leaving 12 bases between them. Germline V gives CDR1 SNHLY, CDR2 FYNNEI. Here the CDR3 reads CANQDKMNTEAFF. CDR3 DNA: TGTGCCAACCAGGACAAAATGAACACTGAAGCTTTCTTT.